This T cell receptor (beta chain) was sequenced during a study of T cell repertoires in cytomegalovirus infection. Background on the study: In public TCR beta signatures, there were indications of both CMV infection and matching HLA type. Overall study findings and caveats: Cumulative frequency (of public TCR beta family members) identified carriers of CMV plus the relevant HLA. Dominating the ex vivo response were HLA-C-restricted CMV-specific TCR beta clonotypes.

V lost 2 bases, J lost 8 bases, and 11 bases stayed unmatched. The CDR3 spans 15 residues. Per the germline V gene, CDR1 is SEHNR and CDR2 is FQNEAQ (reference sequence). There are many counts of this clonotype. As yet, its antigen is unknown. From the reads, TCRdb called clonotypes with MiXCR, one entry per CDR3 protein. The repertoire consists of around 94,000 distinct CDR3 sequences, with approximately 15% occurring once and the leading ten covering over 8%. The source of this sequence is a human donor in good health (CMV status not recorded). Some clones in this sample may be carry-over from other donors' samples. V gene TRBV7-9 combines with J gene TRBJ1-2, with 7 positions matching TRBD1. The sample comprised PBMCs. This CDR3 is CASSLNRGRPGGYTF. CDR3 bases: TGTGCCAGCAGCTTAAACAGGGGCCGCCCGGGAGGCTACACCTTC.